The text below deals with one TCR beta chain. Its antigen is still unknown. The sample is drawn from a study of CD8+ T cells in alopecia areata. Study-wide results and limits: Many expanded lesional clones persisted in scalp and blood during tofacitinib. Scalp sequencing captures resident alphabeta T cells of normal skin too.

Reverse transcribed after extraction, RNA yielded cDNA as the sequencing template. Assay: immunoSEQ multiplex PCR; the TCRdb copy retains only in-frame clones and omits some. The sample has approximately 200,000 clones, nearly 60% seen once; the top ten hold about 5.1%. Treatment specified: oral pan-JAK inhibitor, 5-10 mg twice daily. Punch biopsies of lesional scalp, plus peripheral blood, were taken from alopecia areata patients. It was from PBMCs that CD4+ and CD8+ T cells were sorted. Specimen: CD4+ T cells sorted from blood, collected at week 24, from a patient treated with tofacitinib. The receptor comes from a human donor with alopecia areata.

The CDR3 nucleotides read TGTGCCAGCAGCTTGCAAGTTAGCGGGAGGGCCTCAGAGACCCAGTACTTC. Translated: CASSLQVSGRASETQYF. This chain links TRBV5-6 with TRBJ2-5; 11 nucleotides align to TRBD2. The germline CDR1 and CDR2 sequences are SGHDT and YYEEEE. The CDR3 spans 17 residues. Trimming took 1 base from V and 4 from J; bases not matched to a gene: 9.